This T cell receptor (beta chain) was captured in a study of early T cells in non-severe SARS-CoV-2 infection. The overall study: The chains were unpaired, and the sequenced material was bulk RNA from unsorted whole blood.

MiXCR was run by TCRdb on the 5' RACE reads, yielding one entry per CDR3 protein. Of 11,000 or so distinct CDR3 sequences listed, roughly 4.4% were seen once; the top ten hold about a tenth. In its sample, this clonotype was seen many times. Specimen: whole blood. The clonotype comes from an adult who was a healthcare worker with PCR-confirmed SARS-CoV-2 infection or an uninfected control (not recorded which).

In DNA, the CDR3 is TGCAGTGCTCCCCAGAATCGGGGCACTGAAGCTTTCTTT. This sequence encodes CSAPQNRGTEAFF. The rearrangement links TRBV20-1 to TRBJ1-1; no clear D gene. CDR3 size: 13 residues. Germline values: CDR1 DFQATT, CDR2 SNEGSKA (reference sequence). V was clipped by 5 bases and J by 4 bases, with 14 bases between them.